This T cell receptor beta chain comes out of a study of regulatory T cells in long-lasting Graves disease. Germline values: CDR1 SGDLS, CDR2 YYNGEE. The CDR3 is 14 residues long. V was clipped by 5 bases and J by 4 bases; unmatched bases: 6. General study findings and limits: TRBV28 was favored in persistent disease, as were TRBJ1-2 and TRBJ2-5. Newly diagnosed patients shared 966 public clonotypes; persistent patients shared more than 2,500. Patients whose Graves' disease persisted exhibited lower TCR diversity than those newly diagnosed.

This clonotype appeared many times. Its cognate antigen is unknown. Time point specified: persistent/refractory GD, antithyroid drugs over 5 years with positive TRAb. Extracted PBMC RNA gave rise to the TCR library. Arm-PCR of CDR3 regions and iRepertoire HTBI primers were used to build TCR beta libraries. TCRdb analysed the multiplex PCR reads with MiXCR anew, one entry per CDR3 protein. In the table there are roughly 300,000 distinct CDR3 sequences, around a fifth of which are singletons. This receptor was obtained from a female donor with Graves disease. The specimen was peripheral blood mononuclear cells (PBMCs), collected when the disease was refractory, from a patient treated with antithyroid drugs. The chain uses TRBV9 and TRBJ2-5; the match to TRBD1 covers 9 bases. As DNA, the CDR3 is TGTGCCAGCAGTTTGACAGGGGGTAGAGAGACCCAGTACTTC. It specifies CASSLTGGRETQYF.